The 4 T cell receptor beta chains given below trace back to one sample, sequenced in a study of cytomegalovirus exposure and HLA in healthy donors. 13 Jbeta primers and 60 Vbeta primers were used for the PCR. Assay used: immunoSEQ multiplex PCR; TCRdb lists only in-frame clones, some missing. This repertoire shows roughly 190,000 clones, approximately 80% found once; its top ten account for 12% to 15%. The sequencing sample was made of PBMCs. The receptors originated from a woman younger than 45 in good health and CMV-seropositive.

This clone was counted only a few times. The chain couples TRBV27 to TRBJ1-1, with TRBD1 matching over 9 bases. This CDR3 has 16 residues. The J segment lost 4 bases and the V segment lost 5 bases, leaving 11 bases of the junction unmatched. CDR1 and CDR2 (germline): MNHEY, SMNVEV (reference sequence). The CDR3 loop reads CASSERAGTGSTEAFF. Written as DNA, the CDR3 is TGTGCCAGCAGTGAGCGCGCCGGGACAGGGAGCACTGAAGCTTTCTTT.

The chain has TRBV6-5 and TRBJ2-1, with 10 bases identical to TRBD2. Germline V gene data show CDR1 as MNHEY and CDR2 as SVGAGI. The V segment lost 0 bases and the J segment 16 bases; nucleotides outside the gene matches: 12. This CDR3 region has 15 residues. The CDR3 loop reads CASSYSTAGAGGYFF. CDR3 nucleotides: TGTGCCAGCAGTTACTCGACAGCCGGAGCGGGGGGGTACTTCTTC.

This clone has a single count. The J gene is TRBJ1-5, the V gene TRBV28, with D possibly being TRBD1 (6 bases). The CDR3 totals 13 residues. V shed 5 bases and J shed 7 bases, with 12 bases lying between them. From germline, CDR1 is MDHEN and CDR2 SYDVKM. The CDR3 region is CASSRDRIQPQHF. The CDR3, as DNA: TGTGCCAGCAGTCGTGACAGGATCCAGCCCCAGCATTTT. Filled out from reference TRBV28 and TRBJ1-5, the complete variable domain reads DVKVTQSSRYLVKRTGEKVFLECVQDMDHENMFWYRQDPGLGLRLIYFSYDVKMKEKGDIPEGYSVSREKKERFSLILESASTNQTSMYLCASSRDRIQPQHFGDGTRLSIL.

The chain carries TRBV13 and TRBJ1-1; no definite D call. Per the germline V gene, CDR1 is PRHDT and CDR2 is FYEKMQ (reference sequence). This CDR3 region has 15 residues. Trimming took off 2 bases at V and 1 base at J, with 11 bases between the two ends. The CDR3 here is CASSLRGEGNTEAFF. CDR3 DNA: TGTGCCAGCAGCTTACGGGGTGAAGGGAACACTGAAGCTTTCTTT.